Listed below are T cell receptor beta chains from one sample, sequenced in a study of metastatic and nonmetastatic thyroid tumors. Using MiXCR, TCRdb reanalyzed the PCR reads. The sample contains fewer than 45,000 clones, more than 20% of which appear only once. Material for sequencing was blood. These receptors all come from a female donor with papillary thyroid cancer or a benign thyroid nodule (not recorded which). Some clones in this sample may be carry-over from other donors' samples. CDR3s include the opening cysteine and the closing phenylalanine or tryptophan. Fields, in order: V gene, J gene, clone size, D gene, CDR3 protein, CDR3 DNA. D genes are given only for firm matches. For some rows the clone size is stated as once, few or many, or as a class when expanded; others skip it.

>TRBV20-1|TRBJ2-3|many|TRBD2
CSARLGLAGVVDTQYF
TGCAGTGCTAGGCTCGGACTAGCGGGAGTGGTAGATACGCAGTATTTT
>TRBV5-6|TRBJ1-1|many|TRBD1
CASSFWDRNTEAFF
TGTGCCAGCAGCTTTTGGGACAGGAACACTGAAGCTTTCTTT
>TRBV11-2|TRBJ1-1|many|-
CASSLEADWDAEAFF
TGTGCCAGCAGCTTAGAGGCAGATTGGGATGCTGAAGCTTTCTTT
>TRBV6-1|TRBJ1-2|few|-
CASSEEGSYAGLNYGYTF
TGTGCCAGCAGTGAAGAGGGGTCATATGCTGGCCTTAACTATGGCTACACCTTC
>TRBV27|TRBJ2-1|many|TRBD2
CASSLASGRVDEQFF
TGTGCCAGCAGTTTAGCAAGCGGGAGAGTAGATGAGCAGTTCTTC
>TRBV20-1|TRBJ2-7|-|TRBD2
CSAGRENSYEQYF
TGCAGTGCTGGGCGGGAGAACTCCTACGAGCAGTACTTC
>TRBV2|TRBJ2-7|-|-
CASSDPPVQVVQNHYEQYF
TGTGCCAGCAGTGATCCCCCGGTACAGGTGGTCCAAAACCACTACGAGCAGTACTTC
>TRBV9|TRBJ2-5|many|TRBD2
CASSVVPLAGGGETQYF
TGTGCCAGCAGCGTAGTCCCGCTAGCGGGAGGCGGCGAGACCCAGTACTTC
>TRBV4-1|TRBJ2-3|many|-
CASSLMTRDTQYF
TGCGCCAGCAGCCTGATGACTAGAGATACGCAGTATTTT
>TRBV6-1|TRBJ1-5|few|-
CASSEAGGDPQPQHF
TGTGCCAGCAGTGAAGCGGGGGGGGACCCTCAGCCCCAGCATTTT
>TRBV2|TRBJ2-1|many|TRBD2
CASRQSSGGNEQFF
TGTGCCAGCAGGCAATCTAGCGGGGGGAATGAGCAGTTCTTC
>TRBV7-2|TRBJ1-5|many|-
CASSLIRGIGKPQHF
TGTGCCAGCAGCTTAATTCGGGGGATTGGTAAGCCCCAGCATTTT
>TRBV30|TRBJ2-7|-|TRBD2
CAWSVGLAGTYEQYF
TGTGCCTGGAGTGTAGGACTAGCGGGAACCTACGAGCAGTACTTC
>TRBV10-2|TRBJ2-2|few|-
CASSDSRAGSGTGELFF
TGCGCCAGCAGCGATAGTCGGGCAGGGTCGGGCACCGGGGAGCTGTTTTTT
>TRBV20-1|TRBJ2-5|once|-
CSAKLLGGETQYF
TGCAGTGCGAAACTACTAGGGGGAGAGACCCAGTACTTC
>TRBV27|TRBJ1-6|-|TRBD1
CASTRGRGSPLHF
TGTGCCAGCACCAGGGGGAGAGGATCACCCCTCCACTTT
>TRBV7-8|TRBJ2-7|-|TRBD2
CASSLTQRAGGYEQYF
TGTGCCAGCAGCCTTACACAACGGGCGGGAGGGTACGAGCAGTACTTC
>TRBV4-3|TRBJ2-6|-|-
CASSPGPRVSGANVLTF
TGCGCCAGCAGCCCCGGGCCCAGGGTCTCTGGGGCCAACGTCCTGACTTTC
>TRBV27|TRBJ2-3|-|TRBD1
CASISLKGASDTHYF
TGTGCCAGCATCTCCCTGAAGGGGGCCTCGGATACGCATTATTTT
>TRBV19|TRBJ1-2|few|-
CVTGGMEGYTF
TGTGTCACCGGTGGGATGGAAGGCTACACCTTC
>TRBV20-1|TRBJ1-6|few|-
CSAYLTGDNSPLHF
TGCAGTGCTTATCTGACAGGCGACAATTCACCCCTCCACTTT
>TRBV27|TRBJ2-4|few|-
CASGSSGALAKNIQYF
TGTGCCAGCGGGTCGTCAGGAGCCTTAGCCAAAAACATTCAGTACTTC
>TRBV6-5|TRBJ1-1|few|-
CASSFGLDSNTEAFF
TGTGCCAGCAGTTTTGGCTTGGACAGCAACACTGAAGCTTTCTTT
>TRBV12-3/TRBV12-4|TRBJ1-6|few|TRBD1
CASSSPKDRENGGSPLHF
TGTGCCAGCAGTTCCCCCAAGGACAGGGAGAATGGTGGTTCACCCCTCCACTTT
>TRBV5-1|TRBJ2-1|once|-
CASSFGGSSYNEQFF
TGCGCCAGCAGCTTCGGTGGGAGCTCTTACAATGAGCAGTTCTTC
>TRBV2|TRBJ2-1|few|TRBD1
CASRTGTGAYNEQFF
TGTGCCAGCAGAACCGGGACAGGGGCCTACAATGAGCAGTTCTTC
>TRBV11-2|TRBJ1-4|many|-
CASSLTIGGNEKLFF
TGTGCCAGCAGCTTAACGATTGGCGGTAATGAAAAACTGTTTTTT
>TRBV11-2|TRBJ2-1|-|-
CASSLDSGTTGQFF
TGTGCCAGCAGCTTAGATTCGGGGACCACGGGGCAGTTCTTC
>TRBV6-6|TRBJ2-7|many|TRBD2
CASSYLKTSGSYEQYF
TGTGCCAGCAGTTACCTTAAGACTAGCGGCTCCTACGAGCAGTACTTC
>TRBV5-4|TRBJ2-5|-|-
CAISLIRQQETHYF
TGTGCCATCAGCTTAATTCGACAGCAAGAGACCCATTACTTC
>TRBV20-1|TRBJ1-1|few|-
CSANGGNTEAFF
TGCAGTGCTAATGGCGGGAACACTGAAGCTTTCTTT
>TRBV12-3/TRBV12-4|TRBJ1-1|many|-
CASSMRGGDTEAFF
TGTGCCAGCAGTATGAGGGGGGGGGACACTGAAGCTTTCTTT
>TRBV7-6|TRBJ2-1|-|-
CASSLSYNEQFF
TGTGCCAGCAGCTTGTCTTACAATGAGCAGTTCTTC
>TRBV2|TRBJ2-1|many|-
CASSESRGSYNEQFF
TGTGCCAGCAGTGAAAGCAGGGGCTCCTACAATGAGCAGTTCTTC
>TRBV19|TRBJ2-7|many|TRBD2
CATKTSGASYEQYF
TGTGCCACTAAGACTAGCGGGGCCTCCTACGAGCAGTACTTC
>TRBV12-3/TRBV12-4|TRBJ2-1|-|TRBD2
CASRRGGSHNEQFF
TGTGCCAGCAGGCGGGGGGGATCCCACAATGAGCAGTTCTTC
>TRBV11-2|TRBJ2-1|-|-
CASSPFGSGIYNEHFF
-
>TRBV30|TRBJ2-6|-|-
CAWGRGSGANVLTF
TGTGCCTGGGGGAGAGGGTCTGGGGCCAACGTCCTGACTTTC
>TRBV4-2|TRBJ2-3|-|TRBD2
CASSQHSGSTDTQYF
TGTGCCAGCAGCCAACACAGCGGGAGTACAGATACGCAGTATTTT
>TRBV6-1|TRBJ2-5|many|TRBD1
CASRAGQGATQETQYF
TGTGCCAGCAGAGCGGGACAGGGGGCGACCCAAGAGACCCAGTACTTC
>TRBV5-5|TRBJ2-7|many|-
CASSLGLVSTYEQYF
TGTGCCAGCAGCTTGGGACTAGTCAGCACGTACGAGCAGTACTTC
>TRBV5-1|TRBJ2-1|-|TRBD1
CASSLQGARANEQFF
TGCGCCAGCAGCTTACAGGGGGCTCGGGCCAATGAGCAGTTCTTC
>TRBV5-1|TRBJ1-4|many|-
CASSLGVQDKMKKLFF
TGCGCCAGCAGCTTGGGCGTACAGGACAAAATGAAAAAACTGTTTTTT
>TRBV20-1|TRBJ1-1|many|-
CSARDSQNTEAFF
TGCAGTGCTAGAGATAGCCAGAACACTGAAGCTTTCTTT
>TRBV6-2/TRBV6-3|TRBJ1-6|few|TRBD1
CASSYGGARGSPLHF
TGTGCCAGCAGTTACGGGGGTGCCAGGGGGTCACCCCTCCACTTT
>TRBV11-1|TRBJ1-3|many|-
CASSLKPSVGLGRGNTIYF
TGTGCCAGCAGCTTAAAACCATCGGTGGGCCTCGGGAGAGGAAACACCATATATTTT
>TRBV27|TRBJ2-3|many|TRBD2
CATQSGLAGRTDTQYF
TGTGCCACCCAATCGGGACTAGCGGGACGCACAGATACGCAGTATTTT
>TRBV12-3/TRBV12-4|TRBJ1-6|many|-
CASSLLLSNSPLHF
TGTGCCAGCAGCTTGTTGTTGAGCAATTCACCCCTCCACTTT
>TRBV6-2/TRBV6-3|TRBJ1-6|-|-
CASSYSGDGDVSPLHF
TGTGCCAGCAGTTACTCAGGGGACGGCGATGTTTCACCCCTCCACTTT
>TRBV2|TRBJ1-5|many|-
CASSERGSGNQPQHF
TGTGCCAGCAGTGAAAGAGGGTCCGGCAATCAGCCCCAGCATTTT
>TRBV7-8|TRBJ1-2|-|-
CASSPSLYTSYGYTF
TGTGCCAGCAGCCCTAGCTTGTACACCTCCTATGGCTACACCTTC
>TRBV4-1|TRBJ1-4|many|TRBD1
CASSPRLPGQLSVHEKLFF
TGCGCCAGCAGCCCGAGATTACCGGGACAGCTCTCAGTGCATGAAAAACTGTTTTTT
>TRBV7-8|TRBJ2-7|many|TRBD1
CASSSAGTGVGEQYF
TGTGCCAGCAGCTCAGCCGGGACAGGGGTGGGGGAGCAGTACTTC
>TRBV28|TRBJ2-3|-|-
CASSFSGSIVTDTQYF
TGTGCCAGCAGTTTCAGCGGGTCAATCGTTACAGATACGCAGTATTTT
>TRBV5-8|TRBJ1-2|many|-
CASSLGYGYTF
TGTGCCAGCAGCCTCGGTTACGGCTACACCTTC
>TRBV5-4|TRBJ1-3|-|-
CASSPDVNSGNTIYF
TGTGCCAGCAGCCCGGACGTAAACTCTGGAAACACCATATATTTT
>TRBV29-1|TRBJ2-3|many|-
CSVEDNPDAQYF
TGCAGCGTTGAAGATAACCCCGACGCGCAGTATTTT
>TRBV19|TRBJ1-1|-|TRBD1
CASSIKAPGQGWANTEAFF
TGTGCCAGTAGTATAAAGGCCCCGGGACAGGGATGGGCGAACACTGAAGCTTTCTTT
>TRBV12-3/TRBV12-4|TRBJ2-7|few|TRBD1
CASSLDRCDDQYF
TGTGCCAGCAGCCTGGACAGGTGCGACGATCAGTACTTC